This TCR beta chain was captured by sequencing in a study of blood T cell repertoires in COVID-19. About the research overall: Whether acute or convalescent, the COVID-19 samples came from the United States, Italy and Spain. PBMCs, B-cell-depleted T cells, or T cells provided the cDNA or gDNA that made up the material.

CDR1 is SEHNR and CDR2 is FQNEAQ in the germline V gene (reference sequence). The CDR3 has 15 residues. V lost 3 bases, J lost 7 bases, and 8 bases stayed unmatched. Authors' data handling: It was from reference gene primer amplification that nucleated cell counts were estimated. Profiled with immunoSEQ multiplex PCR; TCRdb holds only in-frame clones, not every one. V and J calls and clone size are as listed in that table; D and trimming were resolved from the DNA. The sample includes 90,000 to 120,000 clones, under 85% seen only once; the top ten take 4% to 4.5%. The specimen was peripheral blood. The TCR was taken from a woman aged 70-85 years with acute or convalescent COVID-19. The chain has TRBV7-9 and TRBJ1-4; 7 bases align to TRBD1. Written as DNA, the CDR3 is TGTGCCAGCAGCTTGCTAGGACAGGTCTCTGAAAAACTGTTTTTT. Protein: CASSLLGQVSEKLFF.